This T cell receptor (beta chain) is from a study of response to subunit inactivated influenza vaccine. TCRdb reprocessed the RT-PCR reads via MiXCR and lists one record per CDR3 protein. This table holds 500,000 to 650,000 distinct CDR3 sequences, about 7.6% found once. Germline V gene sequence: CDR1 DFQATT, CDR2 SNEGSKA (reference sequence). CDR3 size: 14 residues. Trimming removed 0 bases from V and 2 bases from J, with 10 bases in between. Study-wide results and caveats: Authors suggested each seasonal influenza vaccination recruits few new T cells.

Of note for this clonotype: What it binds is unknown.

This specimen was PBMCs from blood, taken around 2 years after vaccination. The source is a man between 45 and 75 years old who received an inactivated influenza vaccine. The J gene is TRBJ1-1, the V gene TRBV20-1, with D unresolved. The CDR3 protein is CSARDGSVNTEAFF. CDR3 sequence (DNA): TGCAGTGCTAGAGATGGGTCGGTTAACACTGAAGCTTTCTTT.